The entry below describes one T cell receptor beta chain. Its antigen is not identified. This entry is derived from a study of T cell responses to AZD1222 COVID-19 vaccine. Generated by immunoSEQ multiplex PCR, the TCRdb table keeps only in-frame clones and is missing some. The sample yields around 110,000 clones, roughly 87% seen once. Whole-study findings and limits: Along spike, vaccine-associated CD4 TCRs were found throughout, with dominance at 160-218 and 743-854. Donors were largely white British and mainly female; clonal diversity was possibly underestimated. Reports say nearly half of spike-specific TCRs go after unmutated variant regions.

V gave up 3 bases and J gave up 2 bases; unmatched junction bases: 5. This CDR3 comprises 16 residues. Germline V lookup: CDR1 KGHSH, CDR2 LQKENI. The chain couples TRBV18 to TRBJ2-2, with 8 positions matching TRBD1. The source was peripheral blood, collected 28 days after the second AZD1222 dose. The TCR was taken from an adult who received the AZD1222 COVID-19 vaccine. CDR3: CASSPTGEPNTGELFF. The DNA for the CDR3 is TGTGCCAGCTCACCGACAGGGGAGCCCAACACCGGGGAGCTGTTTTTT.